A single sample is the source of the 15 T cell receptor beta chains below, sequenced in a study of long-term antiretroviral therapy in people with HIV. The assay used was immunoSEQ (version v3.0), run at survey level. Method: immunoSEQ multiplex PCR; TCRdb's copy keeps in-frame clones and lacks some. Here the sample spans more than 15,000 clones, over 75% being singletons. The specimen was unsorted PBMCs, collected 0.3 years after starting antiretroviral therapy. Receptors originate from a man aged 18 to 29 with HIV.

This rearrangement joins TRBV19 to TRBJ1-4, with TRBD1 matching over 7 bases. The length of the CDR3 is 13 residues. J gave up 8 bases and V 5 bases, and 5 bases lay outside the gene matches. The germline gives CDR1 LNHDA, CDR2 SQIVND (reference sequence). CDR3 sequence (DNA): TGTGCCAGTAGTCAGGGGGTGAGGGAAAAACTGTTTTTT. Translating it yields CASSQGVREKLFF.

The CDR3 here is CASSGQRGGYNEQFF. The CDR3, as DNA: TGTGCCAGCAGCGGACAGCGGGGGGGATACAATGAGCAGTTCTTC. J is TRBJ2-1 and V is TRBV9; TRBD2 matches 10 bases. CDR3 length: 15 residues. V lost 3 bases to trimming and J lost 4 bases; unmatched junction nucleotides: 4. The germline gives CDR1 SGDLS, CDR2 YYNGEE.

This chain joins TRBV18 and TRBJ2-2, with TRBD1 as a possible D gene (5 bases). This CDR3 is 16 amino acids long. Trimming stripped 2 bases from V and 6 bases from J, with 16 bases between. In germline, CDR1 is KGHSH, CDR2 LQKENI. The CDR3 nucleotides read TGTGCCAGCTCACCAGCCGGTTCACAGGTCTCCGGGGAGCTGTTTTTT. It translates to CASSPAGSQVSGELFF.

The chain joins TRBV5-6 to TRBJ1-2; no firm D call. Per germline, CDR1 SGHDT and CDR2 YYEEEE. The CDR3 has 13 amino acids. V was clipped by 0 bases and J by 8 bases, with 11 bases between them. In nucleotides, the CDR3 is TGTGCCAGCAGCTTGGCTCCAGGACCAGGCTACACCTTC. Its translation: CASSLAPGPGYTF.

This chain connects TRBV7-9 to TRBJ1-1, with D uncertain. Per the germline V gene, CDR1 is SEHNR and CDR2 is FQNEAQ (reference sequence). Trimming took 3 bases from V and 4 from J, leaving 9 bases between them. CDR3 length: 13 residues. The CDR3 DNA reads TGTGCCAGCAGCTTTGAGCAGTCCACTGAAGCTTTCTTT. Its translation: CASSFEQSTEAFF.

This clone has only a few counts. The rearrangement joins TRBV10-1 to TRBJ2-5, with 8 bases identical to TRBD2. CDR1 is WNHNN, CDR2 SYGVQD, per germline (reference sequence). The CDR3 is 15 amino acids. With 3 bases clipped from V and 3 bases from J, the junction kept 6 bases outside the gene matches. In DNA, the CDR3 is TGCGCCAGCAGTGATGGGTTAGCGGGAAAAGAGACCCAGTACTTC. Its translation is CASSDGLAGKETQYF.

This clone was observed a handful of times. This CDR3 reads CAISVNNQPQHF. The CDR3 region has the DNA TGTGCCATCAGTGTGAACAATCAGCCCCAGCATTTT. V and J are TRBV10-3 and TRBJ1-5; the D is unclear. In germline, CDR1 is ENHRY, CDR2 SYGVKD. The V and J ends lost 4 bases and 3 bases respectively, with 4 bases between them. CDR3 length: 12 residues.

The CDR3 DNA reads as TGTGCCAGCAGCTTAACGGCAGGAAACACCATATATTTT. This sequence encodes CASSLTAGNTIYF. This rearrangement joins TRBV7-3 to TRBJ1-3; D is undetermined. Trimming pared 0 bases from V and 4 bases from J, leaving 4 bases between. CDR3 length: 13 residues. The germline V gene has CDR1 SGHTA and CDR2 FQGTGA.

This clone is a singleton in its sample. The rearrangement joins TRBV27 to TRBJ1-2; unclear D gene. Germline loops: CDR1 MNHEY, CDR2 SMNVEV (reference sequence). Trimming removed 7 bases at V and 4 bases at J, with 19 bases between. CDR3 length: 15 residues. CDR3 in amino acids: CASTTYAADPYGYTF. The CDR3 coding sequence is TGTGCCAGCACTACCTATGCGGCGGATCCCTATGGCTACACCTTC.

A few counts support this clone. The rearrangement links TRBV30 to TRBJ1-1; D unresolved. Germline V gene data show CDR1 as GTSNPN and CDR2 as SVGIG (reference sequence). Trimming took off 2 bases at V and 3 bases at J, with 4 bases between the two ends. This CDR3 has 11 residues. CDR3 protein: CAWSRYTEAFF. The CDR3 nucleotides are TGTGCCTGGAGTCGTTACACTGAAGCTTTCTTT.

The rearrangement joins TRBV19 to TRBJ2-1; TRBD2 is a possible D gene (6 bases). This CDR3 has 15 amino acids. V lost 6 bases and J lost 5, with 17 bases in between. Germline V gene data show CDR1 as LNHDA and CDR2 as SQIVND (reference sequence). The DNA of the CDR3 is TGTGCCAGTAGCTCCCCGGGGGTGGGAGACAATGAGCAGTTCTTC. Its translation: CASSSPGVGDNEQFF.

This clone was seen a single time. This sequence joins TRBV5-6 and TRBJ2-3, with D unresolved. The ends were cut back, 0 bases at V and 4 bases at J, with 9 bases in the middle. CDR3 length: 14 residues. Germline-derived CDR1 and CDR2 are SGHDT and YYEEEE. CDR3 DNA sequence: TGTGCCAGCAGCTTGGGTGGCGATGCAGATACGCAGTATTTT. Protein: CASSLGGDADTQYF.

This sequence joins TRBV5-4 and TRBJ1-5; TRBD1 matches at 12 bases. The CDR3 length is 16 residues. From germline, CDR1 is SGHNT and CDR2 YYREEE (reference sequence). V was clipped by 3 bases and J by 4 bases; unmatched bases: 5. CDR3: CASSYRGQGANQPQHF. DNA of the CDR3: TGTGCCAGCAGCTACAGGGGACAGGGGGCAAATCAGCCCCAGCATTTT.

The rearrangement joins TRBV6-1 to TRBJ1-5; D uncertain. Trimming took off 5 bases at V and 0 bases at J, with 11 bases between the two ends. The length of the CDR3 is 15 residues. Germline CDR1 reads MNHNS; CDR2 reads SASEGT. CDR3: CASSPTEHSNQPQHF. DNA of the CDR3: TGTGCCAGCAGTCCGACTGAGCATAGCAATCAGCCCCAGCATTTT.

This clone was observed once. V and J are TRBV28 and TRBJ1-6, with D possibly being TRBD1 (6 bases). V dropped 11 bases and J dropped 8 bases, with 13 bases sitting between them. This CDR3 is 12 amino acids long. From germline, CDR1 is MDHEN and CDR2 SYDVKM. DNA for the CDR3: TGTGCCTTTTACAGGGCAGATTCACCCCTCCACTTT. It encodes CAFYRADSPLHF.